Listed below are T cell receptor beta chains from one sample, sequenced in a study of CD8 T cells in Susac syndrome. One entry per CDR3 protein results from TCRdb running MiXCR on the immunoSEQ multiplex PCR reads. The sample has about 120,000 distinct CDR3 sequences; around 90% are singletons. The source material was CD8+ T cells from PBMCs. All receptors come from a human donor in good health. Each CDR3 is given with its conserved first and last residue. D genes are given only for firm matches. Part of the rows lack a size; the others show once, few, many or a class for expanded clones.

clone size,D gene,J gene,V gene,CDR3 DNA,CDR3 protein
NA,TRBD1,TRBJ2-1,TRBV2,TGTGCTAAGGCCAGGGGGCGTCAGAATGAGCAGTTCTTC,CAKARGRQNEQFF
NA,NA,TRBJ2-1,TRBV7-9,TGTGCCAGCGGGGGGACCTCCAATGAGCAGTTCTTC,CASGGTSNEQFF
NA,TRBD2,TRBJ2-1,TRBV10-3,TGTGCCATCAGTCCGCGGGAGGTCGATGAGCAGTTCTTC,CAISPREVDEQFF
NA,NA,TRBJ2-2,TRBV29-1,TGCAGCGTTGAAGCAGGAGTCCCCGGGGAGCTGTTTTTT,CSVEAGVPGELFF
NA,NA,TRBJ1-2,TRBV4-2,TGTGCCAGCAGCCAAAGTCAGGGAGGCTATGGCTACACCTTC,CASSQSQGGYGYTF
NA,TRBD1,TRBJ1-2,TRBV12-3/TRBV12-4,TGTGCCAGCAGTATGGGACAGGGGGCAGGTGGCTACACCTTC,CASSMGQGAGGYTF
once,NA,TRBJ2-7,TRBV7-2,TGTGCCAGCAGCCATGCCGAGGGGGGTCGGTACTTC,CASSHAEGGRYF
NA,NA,TRBJ2-3,TRBV15,TGTGCCACCAGCAGAGATCTCGGCAGCGTAGCTTCAGATACGCAGTATTTT,CATSRDLGSVASDTQYF
NA,NA,TRBJ2-7,TRBV5-4,TGTGCCAGCAGCCGAAACTCGGGCGAGCAGTACTTC,CASSRNSGEQYF
NA,NA,TRBJ2-7,TRBV20-1,TGCAGTGCCCCGCCCAGGACGCGGTTAACCTACGAGCAGTACTTC,CSAPPRTRLTYEQYF
NA,TRBD1,TRBJ1-2,TRBV9,TGTGCCAGCAGCGAAGGGACAGGCAGCTATGGCTACACCTTC,CASSEGTGSYGYTF
once,NA,TRBJ1-5,TRBV20-1,TGCAGTGCTAGTTTACGGGTTCGGCAGCCCCAGCATTTT,CSASLRVRQPQHF
NA,TRBD1,TRBJ2-7,TRBV6-2/TRBV6-3,TGTGCCAGCAGATACCCGGGACAGGGGGCCCACGAGCAGTACTTC,CASRYPGQGAHEQYF
NA,NA,TRBJ2-3,TRBV7-3,TGTGCCAGCAGCCCTATCGGCTCCCGGGGACCAGATACGCAGTATTTT,CASSPIGSRGPDTQYF
once,TRBD1,TRBJ1-1,TRBV2,TGTGCCAGCAGTGAACGGGACAGGGTGAACACTGAAGCTTTCTTT,CASSERDRVNTEAFF
NA,TRBD1,TRBJ1-2,TRBV19,TGTGCCAGTAGCAGACAGGGCCCCAACTATGGCTACACCTTC,CASSRQGPNYGYTF
NA,NA,TRBJ1-1,TRBV11-2,TGTGCCAGCAGCTTTCGGGGACCTGAAGCTTTCTTT,CASSFRGPEAFF
NA,TRBD1,TRBJ1-5,TRBV6-1,TGTGCCAGCAGTGTCGACAGGGTAGGTCAGCCCCAGCATTTT,CASSVDRVGQPQHF
NA,TRBD2,TRBJ2-7,TRBV4-3,TGCGCCAGCAGCCAAGATAGGGCTAGCGGGAGGAACGAGCAGTACTTC,CASSQDRASGRNEQYF
once,TRBD1,TRBJ1-2,TRBV28,TGTGCCAGCAGTTCCCTTGACAGGGAAAACACCTTC,CASSSLDRENTF